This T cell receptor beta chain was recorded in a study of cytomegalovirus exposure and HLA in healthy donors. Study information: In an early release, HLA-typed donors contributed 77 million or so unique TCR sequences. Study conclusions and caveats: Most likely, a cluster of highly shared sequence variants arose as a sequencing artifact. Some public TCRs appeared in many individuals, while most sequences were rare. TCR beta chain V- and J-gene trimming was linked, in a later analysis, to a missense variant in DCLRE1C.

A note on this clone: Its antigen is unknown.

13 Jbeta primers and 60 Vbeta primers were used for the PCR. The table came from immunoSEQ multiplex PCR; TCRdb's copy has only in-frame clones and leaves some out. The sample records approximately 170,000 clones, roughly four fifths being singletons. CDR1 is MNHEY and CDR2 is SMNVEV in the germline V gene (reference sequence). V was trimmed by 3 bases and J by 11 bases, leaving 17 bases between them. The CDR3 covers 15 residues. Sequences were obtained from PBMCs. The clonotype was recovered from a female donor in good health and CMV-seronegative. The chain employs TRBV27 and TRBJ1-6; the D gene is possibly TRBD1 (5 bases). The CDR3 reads CASSFGVGGKPPLHF. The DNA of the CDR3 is TGTGCCAGCAGTTTCGGAGTCGGGGGGAAGCCACCCCTCCACTTT.